Listed here are 12 T cell receptor beta chains from one sample, sequenced in a study of blood T cells in healthy people across ages. A second about 6 to 12 cycle PCR used barcoded and J-beta primers. TCRdb reanalysed the 5' RACE reads using MiXCR and keeps one entry per CDR3 protein. The sample yields roughly 900,000 distinct CDR3 sequences, 29% seen once. Sequenced sample: blood. These receptors all stem from a woman older than 75 in good health.

This clonotype was detected ten times or more. The chain joins TRBV15 to TRBJ2-5, with 10 nucleotides matching TRBD1. The ends lost 4 bases at V and 5 bases at J; junction bases unmatched: 7. The CDR3 length is 15 residues. Looked up from germline, CDR1 is LNHNV and CDR2 is YYDKDF (reference sequence). CDR3 sequence reads: CATSKLDRGQETQYF. The CDR3 region has the DNA TGTGCCACCAGCAAGTTAGACAGGGGGCAGGAGACCCAGTACTTC.

The V and J genes are TRBV7-3 and TRBJ2-5; D not resolved. Between the trimmed V and J ends, which lost 2 bases and 1 base, there was a span of 5 bases. In germline, CDR1 is SGHTA, CDR2 FQGTGA. This CDR3 has 13 amino acids. The CDR3 sequence: CASSLHGQETQYF. The DNA for the CDR3 is TGTGCCAGCAGCTTACACGGCCAAGAGACCCAGTACTTC.

This clonotype was detected many times. The CDR3 coding sequence is TGCAGTGCTAGTAAGACTAGCGGGGGGCGTAGATTTTACGAGCAGTACTTC. Residues: CSASKTSGGRRFYEQYF. The chain joins TRBV20-1 to TRBJ2-7; 13 nucleotides match TRBD2. Germline V gene sequence: CDR1 DFQATT, CDR2 SNEGSKA (reference sequence). V lost 3 bases and J lost 4; bases outside the gene matches: 12. This CDR3 contains 17 residues.

This clonotype was seen more than once but under ten times. The V call is TRBV18, the J call TRBJ2-3, with 8 nucleotides matching TRBD1. CDR1 and CDR2 (germline): KGHSH, LQKENI. With 6 bases clipped from V and 5 bases from J, the junction kept 16 bases outside the gene matches. This CDR3 has 17 residues. The CDR3 reads CASSPRTSGGQGDTQYF. Written as DNA, the CDR3 is TGTGCCAGCTCCCCCCGCACATCGGGCGGACAGGGAGATACGCAGTATTTT.

This chain connects TRBV28 to TRBJ1-1; the D is unclear. This CDR3 has 15 residues. In germline, CDR1 is MDHEN, CDR2 SYDVKM. With 4 bases removed from V and 0 bases from J, the gap between germline ends came to 12 bases. The CDR3 sequence: CASSSSTRMNTEAFF. The CDR3 region has the DNA TGTGCCAGCAGTTCCTCGACACGGATGAACACTGAAGCTTTCTTT.

This clonotype was observed a few times. The CDR3 nucleotides read TGTGCCAGCAGCCAATCGGACAGGGGGAGATATAGCAATCAGCCCCAGCATTTT. Amino acids: CASSQSDRGRYSNQPQHF. The rearrangement uses TRBV3-1 and TRBJ1-5; 10 bases align to TRBD1. Trimming at V came to 2 bases and at J to 0 bases, leaving 7 bases not matched to a gene. The CDR3 has 18 amino acids. CDR1 is LGHDT and CDR2 is YNNKEL in the germline V gene (reference sequence).

This clonotype came up many times. A much more abundant neighbour one base away suggests this may be a read error. The chain joins TRBV6-1 to TRBJ2-4, with D maybe TRBD2 (5 bases). With 2 bases removed from V and 8 bases from J, the gap between germline ends came to 22 bases. CDR3 size: 17 residues. Germline values: CDR1 MNHNS, CDR2 SASEGT. CDR3 DNA sequence: TGTGCCAGCAGTGAAATGCCTCCGGGGTTAGCTGGTTACATTCAGTACTTC. Protein product: CASSEMPPGLAGYIQYF.

This clonotype has just a few counts. V usage is TRBV7-9 and J usage is TRBJ2-5; the D is unclear. Gene TRBJ2-7 matches the end of the DNA better, so the J call may be wrong. Per germline, CDR1 SEHNR and CDR2 FQNEAQ (reference sequence). The CDR3 runs to 12 residues. CDR3 amino acids: CASSLGLFEQYF. The DNA of the CDR3 is TGTGCCAGCAGCTTGGGCCTGTTCGAGCAGTACTTC.

This clonotype was seen only a few times. The chain recombines TRBV25-1 with TRBJ1-6; unclear D gene. Trimming stripped 3 bases from V and 8 bases from J, with 11 bases between. CDR3 size: 14 residues. Germline V lookup: CDR1 MGHDK, CDR2 SYGVNS. The CDR3 region is CASSEEARYSPLHF. Here the CDR3 DNA reads TGTGCCAGCAGTGAGGAGGCCCGTTATTCACCCCTCCACTTT. Variable domain in full (rest from reference TRBV25-1 and TRBJ1-6): EADIYQTPRYLVIGTGKKITLECSQTMGHDKMYWYQQDPGMELHLIHYSYGVNSTEKGDLSSESTVSRIRTEHFPLTLESARPSHTSQYLCASSEEARYSPLHFGNGTRLTVT.

This clonotype came up many times. V and J are TRBV9 and TRBJ2-5, with 10 bases identical to TRBD2. The germline V gene encodes CDR1 SGDLS and CDR2 YYNGEE. The V and J ends lost 7 bases and 1 base, in that order; junction bases with no gene match: 10. This CDR3 has 16 residues. DNA for the CDR3: TGTGCCAGCTCTTTTGGCGCTAGCGGGGGCCAAGAGACCCAGTACTTC. Protein: CASSFGASGGQETQYF.

Ten or more counts support this clonotype. The CDR3 reads CASSSRTSLGTDTQYF. The CDR3 coding sequence is TGTGCCAGCAGTTCCAGGACTAGCCTAGGCACAGATACGCAGTATTTT. J is TRBJ2-3 and V is TRBV12-3 or TRBV12-4, with 8 bases that match TRBD2. The CDR3 length is 16 residues. V dropped 4 bases and J dropped 1; count of bases not matched to a gene: 7.

This clonotype was picked up a small number of times. A much bigger clone sits one base away, suggesting this may be a read error. V is TRBV4-2 and J is TRBJ2-5; D remains unclear. This CDR3 spans 15 amino acids. Germline assignment: CDR1 LGHNA and CDR2 YNFKEQ. Trimming stripped 8 bases from V and 11 bases from J, with 27 bases between. This CDR3 reads CASGPDTSNYNEQYF. The CDR3 bases are TGTGCCAGCGGCCCCGATACCTCCAATTACAATGAGCAGTACTTC.